The present entry profiles one T cell receptor (beta chain) with its context. This sample is part of a study of shared clonotypes between healthy human individuals. V lost 6 bases, J lost 0 bases, and 6 bases lay in between. Looked up from germline, CDR1 is MNHNS and CDR2 is SASEGT. This CDR3 spans 14 amino acids. The table came from immunoSEQ multiplex PCR; TCRdb's copy has only in-frame clones and leaves some out. Seen here are about 470,000 clones, around 75% observed once, and the top ten hold over 10%. The receptor comes from a woman in her 40s in good health. Some clones in this sample may be carry-over from other donors' samples. The specimen was PBMCs. The chain links TRBV6-1 to TRBJ2-6; D is possibly TRBD2 (5 bases). The CDR3 nucleotides read TGTGCCAGCAGGGAGGCCTCTGGGGCCAACGTCCTGACTTTC. Translating it yields CASREASGANVLTF.